This T cell receptor (beta chain) was obtained from a study of blood T cell repertoires in COVID-19. Across the study: The United States, Italy and Spain provided the acute and convalescent COVID-19 samples.

Study processing details: Amplification with reference gene primers provided the estimates of nucleated cell counts. Profiled with immunoSEQ multiplex PCR; TCRdb holds only in-frame clones, not every one. V, J and clone size are taken as reported in that table, and D and trimming were inferred from the DNA itself. The sample lists 75,000 or so clones, 70% to 90% seen once, with roughly 29% in the top ten. Germline CDR1 and CDR2: LNHDA and SQIVND (reference sequence). The CDR3 is 13 amino acids. Between the trimmed V and J ends, which lost 2 bases and 0 bases, there was a span of 5 bases. The TCR sequence derives from a man aged 45 to 65 with acute or convalescent COVID-19. J is TRBJ2-7 and V is TRBV19; no clear D. The source material was peripheral blood. CDR3 coding DNA: TGTGCCAGTAGTATATCTAGCTCCTACGAGCAGTACTTC. It translates to CASSISSSYEQYF.